This TCR beta chain was profiled in a study of CXCR3-negative and CXCR3-positive naive CD8 T cells. Study results and limitations: In CXCR3-positive naive cells, the TRB CDR3s were more hydrophobic than in CXCR3-negative naive cells.

All TRB cDNA libraries came from 5' RACE performed with UMI labels. Reanalyzing the 5' RACE reads, TCRdb keeps one entry per CDR3 protein, without DNA. In all, the sample yields roughly 45,000 distinct CDR3 sequences. CD45RO-CCR7+CD27+CD95- defined naive CD8+ T cells. With regard to this clonotype: Its antigen remains unknown.

There are 14 residues in the CDR3. Germline-derived CDR1 and CDR2 are LNHNV and YYDKDF (reference sequence). Sequenced material: naive CXCR3- CD8+ T cells from blood. Subset specified: CD45RO-CCR7+CD27+CD95- naive CD8+ T cells lacking CXCR3 (TNR3-). The receptor was isolated from a human donor in good health. Some clones in this sample may be carry-over from other donors' samples. The V call is TRBV15, the J call TRBJ2-2. The CDR3 reads CATSRAGNTGELFF.